These T cell receptor beta chains were read from a single sample in a study of blood T cell repertoires in COVID-19. Sequencing used immunoSEQ multiplex PCR; TCRdb keeps in-frame clones, though not all of them. The top ten clones hold approximately 20% of a sample with 75,000 to 90,000 clones, around four fifths of them seen once. What was sequenced was peripheral blood. Every receptor here comes from a man older than 75 with active or convalescent COVID-19. Each CDR3 is given with its conserved first and last residue. D genes are given only for firm matches. Rows give clone size only sometimes, using once, few, many, or a class for an expanded clone.

- TRBJ2-1 TRBV7-2 12 - TGTGCCAGCAGTCAACAGCGGGTTGAGCAGTTCTTC CASSQQRVEQFF
TRBD1 TRBJ1-4 TRBV7-9 16 - TGTGCCAGCAGCTTATTACCCGGGACAGGGAGTGAAAAACTGTTTTTT CASSLLPGTGSEKLFF
- TRBJ1-1 TRBV5-1 14 - TGCGCCAGCAGCTTGGGGGCCGAGAACACTGAAGCTTTCTTT CASSLGAENTEAFF
TRBD1 TRBJ2-1 TRBV19 16 - TGTGCCAGTAGTCCCCCCAGGGGGAACTCCTACAATGAGCAGTTCTTC CASSPPRGNSYNEQFF
- TRBJ1-5 TRBV12-5 13 once TGTGCTAGTGGTTCGGGGACTTATCAGCCCCAGCATTTT CASGSGTYQPQHF
TRBD2 TRBJ2-1 TRBV27 16 - TGTGCCAGCAGATCGAGACTAGCGGGGGGGATCAATGAGCAGTTCTTC CASRSRLAGGINEQFF
TRBD1 TRBJ2-2 TRBV29-1 14 - TGCAGCGTTGCCGGACAGGGCCCGACCGGGGAGCTGTTTTTT CSVAGQGPTGELFF
TRBD1 TRBJ1-5 TRBV6-1 15 few TGTGCCAGCAGTGAGACAGGGGGCGCGAGTCAGCCCCAGCATTTT CASSETGGASQPQHF
- TRBJ1-2 TRBV10-3 13 - TGTGCCATCAGTGACCAGATTAACTATGGCTACACCTTC CAISDQINYGYTF
- TRBJ1-5 TRBV12-5 17 once TGTGCTAGTGGTTTGGTACGGATTCTGAGGGGGGGCCAGCCCCAGCATTTT CASGLVRILRGGQPQHF
- TRBJ2-1 TRBV11-2 13 - TGTGCCAGCAATTGGGGACACTACAATGAGCAGTTCTTC CASNWGHYNEQFF
- TRBJ1-6 TRBV7-2 17 - TGTGCCAGCAGCTTAGCAGCGAGGAGCTCCTATAATTCACCCCTCCACTTT CASSLAARSSYNSPLHF
- TRBJ2-1 TRBV5-1 15 - TGCGCCAGCAGCCCGGACTTGTACTCTAACAATGAGCAGTTCTTC CASSPDLYSNNEQFF
- TRBJ1-5 TRBV6-5 15 - TGTGCCAGCAGTTACTCGGCCCCCGGCAATCAGCCCCAGCATTTT CASSYSAPGNQPQHF
- TRBJ2-3 TRBV7-9 14 - TGTGCCAGCAGCCAACAACAGGGCACAGATACGCAGTATTTT CASSQQQGTDTQYF
TRBD2 TRBJ2-2 TRBV7-2 16 - TGTGCCAGCAGCAAAAGCGGGGGGGCGACGACCGGGGAGCTGTTTTTT CASSKSGGATTGELFF
TRBD2 TRBJ2-5 TRBV3-1/TRBV3-2 15 - TGTGCCAGCAGCCAACTAGCGGGAATCCAAGAGACCCAGTACTTC CASSQLAGIQETQYF
TRBD1 TRBJ2-1 TRBV5-1 15 - TGCGCCAGCATATCCGGGACAGGGGTGTACAATGAGCAGTTCTTC CASISGTGVYNEQFF
TRBD1 TRBJ1-4 TRBV2 15 few TGTGCCAGCTCCCGAGAGGGGACAGGCTACGAAAAACTGTTTTTT CASSREGTGYEKLFF
- TRBJ1-4 TRBV5-1 14 - TGCGCCAGCAGCTTGGGGACAGCCAATGAAAAACTGTTTTTT CASSLGTANEKLFF
- TRBJ2-3 TRBV5-5 16 - TGTGCCAGCAGCCCGCCGGGATTCCCTAGCACAGATACGCAGTATTTT CASSPPGFPSTDTQYF
TRBD1 TRBJ2-1 TRBV5-5 14 - TGTGCCAGCAGCCGCCGGGACAGGGTTAATGAGCAGTTCTTC CASSRRDRVNEQFF
TRBD1 TRBJ1-5 TRBV5-6 16 - TGTGCCAGCAGCTTCAGCCGGGACAGGGGAGAGCAGCCCCAGCATTTT CASSFSRDRGEQPQHF
- TRBJ2-5 TRBV19 14 - TGTGCCAGTAGTATGGGGACTCCCCAAGAGACCCAGTACTTC CASSMGTPQETQYF
- TRBJ2-4 TRBV5-1 11 - TGCGCCAGCGCAGATCTCGACATTCAGTACTTC CASADLDIQYF
- TRBJ1-6 TRBV11-3 14 - TGTGCCAGCAGCAGGTCCGGGGCGGGGTCACCCCTCCACTTT CASSRSGAGSPLHF
- TRBJ2-5 TRBV29-1 10 - TGCAGCTCTAAGTTAGAGACCCAGTACTTC CSSKLETQYF
- TRBJ1-2 TRBV24-1 9 - TGTGCCACCGGGGGGGGCTACACCTTC CATGGGYTF
- TRBJ1-5 TRBV19 13 - TGTGCCAGTAGTGGGAGGGTAGATCAGCCCCAGCATTTT CASSGRVDQPQHF
- TRBJ1-1 TRBV10-1 14 few TGCGCCAGCAAAAGGGACTTCCAGGGAACTGAAGCTTTCTTT CASKRDFQGTEAFF
TRBD1 TRBJ1-1 TRBV4-1 16 - TGCGCCAGCAAGAAGACCGGGACAGAAAAATACACTGAAGCTTTCTTT CASKKTGTEKYTEAFF
- TRBJ2-5 TRBV6-5 15 - TGTGCCAGCAATGGGCCCTTAGCGGTCCAAGAGACCCAGTACTTC CASNGPLAVQETQYF
TRBD2 TRBJ2-1 TRBV9 18 few TGTGCCAGCAGCGTAGAGGGTAGAAGAGACGGGGAGGGCGATGAGCAGTTCTTC CASSVEGRRDGEGDEQFF
TRBD1 TRBJ2-1 TRBV6-6 13 - TGTGCCAGCAGGTCCGACAGGGTGGGTGAGCAGTTCTTC CASRSDRVGEQFF
- TRBJ1-3 TRBV7-3 18 - TGTGCCAGCAGCTTAACTGGGCCACCTGGAAGCTCTGGAAACACCATATATTTT CASSLTGPPGSSGNTIYF
- TRBJ2-5 TRBV7-7 13 - TGTGCCAGCAGCTTAGTGCGGCAAGAGACCCAGTACTTC CASSLVRQETQYF
- TRBJ2-1 TRBV6-1 16 - TGTGCCAGCAGTGGAACCTCGACTGGGTCCTACAATGAGCAGTTCTTC CASSGTSTGSYNEQFF
TRBD1 TRBJ2-1 TRBV9 14 - TGTGCCAGCAGCCCTAGACAGGGAAGGGATGAGCAGTTCTTC CASSPRQGRDEQFF
- TRBJ2-1 TRBV5-5 14 - TGTGCCAGCAGCTTAAGCGGGACATCGCGGAGGTTTTTCTTC CASSLSGTSRRFFF
- TRBJ2-5 TRBV28 13 - TGTGCCAGCAGCACCTCTCCCCGGGGGACCCAGTACTTC CASSTSPRGTQYF
- TRBJ1-5 TRBV19 17 few TGTGCCAGTAGTATTCGGGGAGACGGGTATAGCAATCAGCCCCAGCATTTT CASSIRGDGYSNQPQHF
- TRBJ2-3 TRBV4-1 15 - TGCGCCAGCAGCCAAACACATATAAGCACAGATACGCAGTATTTT CASSQTHISTDTQYF
- TRBJ1-4 TRBV30 11 - TGTGCCTGGAGTGTTCGGGAAAAACTGTTTTTT CAWSVREKLFF
TRBD2 TRBJ2-5 TRBV28 15 - TGTGCCAGCAGCCCCCGGACTAGCGGGGGCAAGACCCAGTACTTC CASSPRTSGGKTQYF
TRBD1 TRBJ2-1 TRBV3-1/TRBV3-2 16 - TGTGCCAGCAGCCAAGCTCCGGGGACAGACCTCAATGAGCAGTTCTTC CASSQAPGTDLNEQFF
TRBD1 TRBJ2-2 TRBV14 18 - TGTGCCAGCAGCCTGCTGTGGACAGGGGGCCCGAGGACCGGGGAGCTGTTTTTT CASSLLWTGGPRTGELFF
- TRBJ1-3 TRBV28 15 - TGTGCCAGCAGTCCTCGTGGGGCGGGAGGAAACACCATATATTTT CASSPRGAGGNTIYF
- TRBJ1-1 TRBV4-2 12 - TGTGCCAGCAGCCAAGAGCCCCTAGAAGCTTTCTTT CASSQEPLEAFF
- TRBJ2-1 TRBV6-2/TRBV6-3 11 - TGTGCCAGCAGTTACCAACACCAGCAGTTCTTC CASSYQHQQFF